These 16 T cell receptor beta chains share one sample of origin, sequenced in a study of response to subunit inactivated influenza vaccine. Using its own MiXCR run on the RT-PCR reads, TCRdb lists one record per CDR3 protein. The table lists more than 600,000 distinct CDR3 sequences, roughly 20% of them singletons. This specimen consisted of PBMCs from blood, obtained roughly 5 days after vaccination. The receptors come from a man aged 50 to 60 who received an inactivated influenza vaccine.

The V and J genes are TRBV20-1 and TRBJ2-1; 14 bases are a match to TRBD2. The CDR3 consists of 17 residues. CDR1 and CDR2 (germline): DFQATT, SNEGSKA (reference sequence). V was clipped by 6 bases and J by 10 bases; unmatched bases: 17. The CDR3: CSARPGTSGRVMGEQFF. Written as DNA, the CDR3 is TGCAGTGCCCGTCCCGGGACTAGCGGGAGAGTTATGGGGGAGCAGTTCTTC.

This clonotype was observed a handful of times. CDR3 in amino acids: CASSDKRTDTQYF. The DNA for the CDR3 is TGTGCCAGCAGTGACAAACGCACAGATACGCAGTATTTT. J is TRBJ2-3 and V is TRBV6-6, with D unclear. Trimming removed 5 bases from V and 1 base from J, with 7 bases in between. The CDR3 runs 13 residues. The V gene's germline CDR1 is MNHNY and CDR2 SVGAGI (reference sequence).

This rearrangement joins TRBV5-1 to TRBJ2-7, with 11 bases aligning to TRBD1. The CDR3 consists of 16 residues. Losses at the gene ends were 4 bases for V and 2 bases for J; bases not matched to a gene: 8. Per the germline V gene, CDR1 is SGHRS and CDR2 is YFSETQ. The chain's CDR3 is CASSLRTGGAPYEQYF. CDR3 bases: TGCGCCAGCAGCCTTAGGACAGGGGGCGCCCCCTACGAGCAGTACTTC.

The rearrangement uses TRBV24-1 and TRBJ2-1, with TRBD2 matching over 9 bases. The ends lost 1 base at V and 5 bases at J; junction bases unmatched: 5. The CDR3 extends over 16 amino acids. Looked up from germline, CDR1 is KGHDR and CDR2 is SFDVKD. This chain's CDR3 is CATSDLGGGVNNEQFF. The CDR3 bases are TGTGCCACCAGTGATTTAGGCGGGGGGGTGAACAATGAGCAGTTCTTC.

The chain uses TRBV7-9 and TRBJ2-7; the match to TRBD1 covers 7 bases. Unmatched junction bases numbered 13, after V lost 5 bases and J lost 0 bases. Germline CDR1 reads SEHNR; CDR2 reads FQNEAQ (reference sequence). The CDR3 is 17 residues long. CDR3 loop: CASSPTRTGPSSYEQYF. In DNA, the CDR3 is TGTGCCAGCAGCCCCACTAGGACAGGACCGAGCTCCTACGAGCAGTACTTC.

The chain combines TRBV10-3 with TRBJ2-2; D unresolved. The CDR3 length is 13 residues. From germline, CDR1 is ENHRY and CDR2 SYGVKD. V dropped 2 bases and J dropped 6 bases, with 7 bases sitting between them. CDR3 DNA: TGTGCCATCAGTGAGCTCGAGGCCGGGGAGCTGTTTTTT. Translating gives CAISELEAGELFF.

This clonotype came up once. The CDR3 does not end in the conserved phenylalanine or tryptophan, so this is likely a read error. The chain uses TRBV12-3 or TRBV12-4 and TRBJ2-6; D is possibly TRBD1 (6 bases). The CDR3 runs to 15 residues. Trimming removed 3 bases at V and 4 bases at J, with 10 bases between. DNA for the CDR3: TGTGCCAGCAGTTTTGGGGGCGCCGGGGCCAACGTCCTGACTTCC. This codes for CASSFGGAGANVLTS.

This clonotype was recorded a few times. The chain has TRBV20-1 and TRBJ2-2; D is uncertain. CDR3 length equals 13 residues. V was trimmed by 5 bases and J by 6 bases, leaving 13 bases between them. The germline V gene encodes CDR1 DFQATT and CDR2 SNEGSKA (reference sequence). CDR3 sequence (DNA): TGCAGTGCTGACCGTGGTTCGCCCGGGGAGCTGTTTTTT. The encoded protein is CSADRGSPGELFF.

This chain connects TRBV6-2 or TRBV6-3 to TRBJ2-7; no firm D call. The germline gives CDR1 MNHEY, CDR2 SVGEGT. V was clipped by 0 bases and J by 2 bases, with 11 bases between them. This CDR3 region has 15 residues. In DNA, the CDR3 is TGTGCCAGCAGTTACTCGTCACGTAAGGCCTACGAGCAGTACTTC. Translation gives CASSYSSRKAYEQYF.

A few counts support this clonotype. The chain couples TRBV7-2 to TRBJ2-1; a possible D gene is TRBD2 (5 bases). Trimming removed 0 bases at V and 2 bases at J, with 11 bases between. The CDR3 sequence is 16 residues long. CDR1 is SGHTA, CDR2 FQGNSA, per germline. CDR3 bases: TGTGCCAGCAGCTTAGCAGGGAGAGCAACCTACAATGAGCAGTTCTTC. Encoded protein: CASSLAGRATYNEQFF.

This clonotype was seen more than once but under ten times. The chain joins TRBV4-3 to TRBJ2-1; D is uncertain. The CDR3 extends over 13 amino acids. The germline V gene has CDR1 LGHNA and CDR2 YSLEER. V lost 4 bases, J lost 7 bases, and 11 bases lay in between. The DNA for the CDR3 is TGCGCCAGCAGCCGATTCTCTAGGAATGAGCAGTTCTTC. Protein: CASSRFSRNEQFF.

In its sample, this clonotype was seen once. The chain recombines TRBV4-2 with TRBJ1-1; a weak D match, TRBD1 (5 bases). The V gene's germline CDR1 is LGHNA and CDR2 YNFKEQ. The CDR3 contains 15 residues. V was trimmed by 0 bases and J by 3 bases, leaving 11 bases between them. In DNA form, the CDR3 reads TGTGCCAGCAGCCAAGAATTTCAGGGCCACACTGAAGCTTTCTTT. Protein: CASSQEFQGHTEAFF.

This clonotype has a handful of counts. The V gene is TRBV10-3, the J gene TRBJ2-3; 10 nucleotides line up with TRBD2. This CDR3 region has 17 residues. Germline V CDR1 and CDR2: ENHRY, SYGVKD. Germline trimming cut 6 bases from V and 2 bases from J; bases unmatched to any gene: 11. CDR3 in DNA: TGTGCCATCAGAGTATGGGAGCGGGAGGGCCCCACAGATACGCAGTATTTT. It is translated as CAIRVWEREGPTDTQYF.

The chain uses TRBV20-1 and TRBJ2-5; D unresolved. The CDR3 is 11 amino acids. Germline V gene lookup returns CDR1 DFQATT and CDR2 SNEGSKA (reference sequence). Trimming removed 5 bases from V and 5 bases from J, with 9 bases in between. The CDR3 DNA follows: TGCAGTGCTCGGATATACGAGACCCAGTACTTC. Translated: CSARIYETQYF.

The rearrangement joins TRBV29-1 to TRBJ2-3; tentatively, D is TRBD2 (6 bases). V gave up 7 bases and J gave up 11 bases, with 22 bases separating them. This CDR3 is 13 amino acids long. CDR1 and CDR2 (germline): SQVTM, ANQGSEA. The CDR3 sequence is CSANRESERGQYF. The CDR3 nucleotides are TGCAGCGCAAACCGGGAGTCTGAAAGGGGGCAGTATTTT.

The J gene is TRBJ1-6, the V gene TRBV11-2, with D hard to call. The CDR3 has 15 amino acids. CDR1 SGHAT and CDR2 FQNNGV come from the germline V gene. The V end was cut by 1 base, the J end by 7 bases, with 11 bases between. The CDR3: CASSLVMGGNSPLHF. The CDR3 DNA sequence: TGTGCCAGCAGCTTAGTAATGGGCGGAAATTCACCCCTCCACTTT.